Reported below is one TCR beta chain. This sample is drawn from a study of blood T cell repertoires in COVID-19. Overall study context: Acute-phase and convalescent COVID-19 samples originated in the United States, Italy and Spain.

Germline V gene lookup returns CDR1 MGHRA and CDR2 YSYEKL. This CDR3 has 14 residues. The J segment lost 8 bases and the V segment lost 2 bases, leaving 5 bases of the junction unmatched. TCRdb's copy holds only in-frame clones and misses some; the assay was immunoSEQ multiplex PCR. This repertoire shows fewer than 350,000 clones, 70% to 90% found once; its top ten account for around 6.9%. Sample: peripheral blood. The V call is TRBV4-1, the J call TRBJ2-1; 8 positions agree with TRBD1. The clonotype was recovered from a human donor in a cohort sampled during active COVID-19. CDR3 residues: CASSQSRQGYEQFF. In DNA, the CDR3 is TGCGCCAGCAGCCAATCAAGACAGGGGTATGAGCAGTTCTTC.